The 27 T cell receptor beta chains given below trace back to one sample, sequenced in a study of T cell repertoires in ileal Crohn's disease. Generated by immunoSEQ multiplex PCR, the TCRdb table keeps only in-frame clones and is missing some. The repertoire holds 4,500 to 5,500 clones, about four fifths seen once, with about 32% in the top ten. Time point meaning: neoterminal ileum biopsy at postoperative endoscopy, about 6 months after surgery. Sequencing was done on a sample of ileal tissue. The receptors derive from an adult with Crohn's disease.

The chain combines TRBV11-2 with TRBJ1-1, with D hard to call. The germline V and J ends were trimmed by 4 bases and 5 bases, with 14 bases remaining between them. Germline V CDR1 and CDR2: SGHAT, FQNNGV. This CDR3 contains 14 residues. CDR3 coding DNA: TGTGCCAGCAGCTCAAGATGGGAGAGGACTGAAGCTTTCTTT. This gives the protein CASSSRWERTEAFF.

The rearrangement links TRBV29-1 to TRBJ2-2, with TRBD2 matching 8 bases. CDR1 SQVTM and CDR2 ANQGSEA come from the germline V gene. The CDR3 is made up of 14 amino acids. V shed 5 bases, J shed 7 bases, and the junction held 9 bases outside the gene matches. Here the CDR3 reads CSVNPGTSRGELFF. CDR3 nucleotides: TGCAGCGTTAATCCCGGGACTAGTCGCGGGGAGCTGTTTTTT.

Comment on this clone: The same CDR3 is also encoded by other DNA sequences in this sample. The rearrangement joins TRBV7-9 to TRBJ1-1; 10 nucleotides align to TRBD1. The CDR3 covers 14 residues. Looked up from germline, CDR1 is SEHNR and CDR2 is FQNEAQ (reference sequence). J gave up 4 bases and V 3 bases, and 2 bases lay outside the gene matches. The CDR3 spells CASSLGQGSTEAFF. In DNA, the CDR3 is TGTGCCAGCAGCTTGGGACAGGGGAGCACTGAAGCTTTCTTT. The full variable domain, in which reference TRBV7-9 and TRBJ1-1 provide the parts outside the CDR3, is DTGVSQNPRHKITKRGQNVTFRCDPISEHNRLYWYRQTLGQGPEFLTYFQNEAQLEKSRLLSDRFSAERPKGSFSTLEIQRTEQGDSAMYLCASSLGQGSTEAFFGQGTRLTVV.

CDR3: CASSTRTSGVNTGELFF. The CDR3, as DNA: TGTGCCAGTAGCACACGGACTAGCGGGGTGAACACCGGGGAGCTGTTTTTT. V and J are TRBV5-4 and TRBJ2-2; 12 nucleotides agree with TRBD2. The CDR3 loop spans 17 amino acids. Germline V gene data show CDR1 as SGHNT and CDR2 as YYREEE (reference sequence). J gave up 1 base and V 8 bases, and 9 bases lay outside the gene matches. The whole variable domain, remainder taken from reference TRBV5-4 and TRBJ2-2, is ETGVTQSPTHLIKTRGQQVTLRCSSQSGHNTVSWYQQALGQGPQFIFQYYREEENGRGNFPPRFSGLQFPNYSSELNVNALELDDSALYLCASSTRTSGVNTGELFFGEGSRLTVL.

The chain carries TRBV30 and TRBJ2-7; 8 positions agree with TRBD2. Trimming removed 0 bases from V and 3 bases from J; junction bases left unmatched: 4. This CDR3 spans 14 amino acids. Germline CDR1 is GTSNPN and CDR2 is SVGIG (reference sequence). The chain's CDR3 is CAWSVGLAGYEQYF. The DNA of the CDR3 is TGTGCCTGGAGTGTCGGGCTAGCGGGCTACGAGCAGTACTTC.

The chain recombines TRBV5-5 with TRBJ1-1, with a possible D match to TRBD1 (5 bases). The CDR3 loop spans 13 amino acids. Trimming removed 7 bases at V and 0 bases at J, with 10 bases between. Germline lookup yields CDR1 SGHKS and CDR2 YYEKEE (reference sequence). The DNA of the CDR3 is TGTGCCAGCGTGGGGCAGATGAACACTGAAGCTTTCTTT. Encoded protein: CASVGQMNTEAFF.

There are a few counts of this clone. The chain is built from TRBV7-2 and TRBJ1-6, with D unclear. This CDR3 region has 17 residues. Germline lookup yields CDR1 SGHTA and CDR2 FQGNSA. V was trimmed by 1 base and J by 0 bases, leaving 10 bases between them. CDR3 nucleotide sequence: TGTGCCAGCAGCTTAGAAAGGGCAGGCTCCTATAATTCACCCCTCCACTTT. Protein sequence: CASSLERAGSYNSPLHF.

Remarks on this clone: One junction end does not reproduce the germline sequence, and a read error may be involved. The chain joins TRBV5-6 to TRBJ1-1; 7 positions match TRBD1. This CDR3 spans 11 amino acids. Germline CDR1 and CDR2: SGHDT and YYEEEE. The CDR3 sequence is CASSLTRGWHF. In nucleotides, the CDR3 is TGTGCCAGCAGCTTGACCAGGGGGTGGCATTTT.

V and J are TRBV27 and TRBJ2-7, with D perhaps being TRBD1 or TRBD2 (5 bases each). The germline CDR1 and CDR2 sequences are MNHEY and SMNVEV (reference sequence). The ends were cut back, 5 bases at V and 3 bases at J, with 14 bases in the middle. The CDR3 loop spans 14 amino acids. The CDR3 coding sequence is TGTGCCAGCAGTCCGGGACCGAGATACTACGAGCAGTACTTC. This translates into CASSPGPRYYEQYF.

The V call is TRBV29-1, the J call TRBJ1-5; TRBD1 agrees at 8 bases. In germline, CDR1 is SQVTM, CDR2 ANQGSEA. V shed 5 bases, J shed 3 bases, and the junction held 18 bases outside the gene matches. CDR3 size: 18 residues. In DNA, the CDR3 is TGCAGCGTTTCAGGGGGCGCGGTAGGGGCTGGAGCCAATCAGCCCCAGCATTTT. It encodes CSVSGGAVGAGANQPQHF. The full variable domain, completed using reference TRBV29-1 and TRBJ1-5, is SAVISQKPSRDICQRGTSLTIQCQVDSQVTMMFWYRQQPGQSLTLIATANQGSEATYESGFVIDKFPISRPNLTFSTLTVSNMSPEDSSIYLCSVSGGAVGAGANQPQHFGDGTRLSIL.

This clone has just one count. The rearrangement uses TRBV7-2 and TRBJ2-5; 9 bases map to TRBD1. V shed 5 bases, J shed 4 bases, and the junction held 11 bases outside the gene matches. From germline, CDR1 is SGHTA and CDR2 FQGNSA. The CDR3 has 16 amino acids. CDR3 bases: TGTGCCAGCAGCCTCCCCGGGACAGGGCTACGAGAGACCCAGTACTTC. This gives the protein CASSLPGTGLRETQYF.

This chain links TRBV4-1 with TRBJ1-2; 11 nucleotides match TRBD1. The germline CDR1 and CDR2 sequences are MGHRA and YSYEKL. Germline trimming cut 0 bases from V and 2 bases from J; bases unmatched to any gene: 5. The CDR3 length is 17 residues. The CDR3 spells CASSQDPRDRGNYGYTF. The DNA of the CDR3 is TGCGCCAGCAGCCAAGATCCCAGGGACAGGGGGAACTATGGCTACACCTTC.

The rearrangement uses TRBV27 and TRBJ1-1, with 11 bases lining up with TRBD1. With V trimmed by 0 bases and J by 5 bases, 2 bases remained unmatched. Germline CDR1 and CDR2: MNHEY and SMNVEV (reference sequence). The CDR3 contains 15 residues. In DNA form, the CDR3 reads TGTGCCAGCAGTTTATCCGGACAGGGGGCGACTGAAGCTTTCTTT. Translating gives CASSLSGQGATEAFF.

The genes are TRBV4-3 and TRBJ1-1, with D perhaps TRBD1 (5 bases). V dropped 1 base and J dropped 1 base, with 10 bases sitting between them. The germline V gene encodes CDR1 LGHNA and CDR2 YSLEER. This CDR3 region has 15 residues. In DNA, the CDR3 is TGCGCCAGCAGCCAAGGCATGGGGGGGAACACTGAAGCTTTCTTT. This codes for CASSQGMGGNTEAFF.

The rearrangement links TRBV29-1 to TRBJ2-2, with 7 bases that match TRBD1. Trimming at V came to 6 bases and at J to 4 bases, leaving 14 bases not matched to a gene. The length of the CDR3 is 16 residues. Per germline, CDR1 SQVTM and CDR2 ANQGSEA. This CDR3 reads CSVPGQLGFGTGELFF. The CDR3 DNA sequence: TGCAGCGTCCCGGGACAGTTGGGGTTCGGCACCGGGGAGCTGTTTTTT.

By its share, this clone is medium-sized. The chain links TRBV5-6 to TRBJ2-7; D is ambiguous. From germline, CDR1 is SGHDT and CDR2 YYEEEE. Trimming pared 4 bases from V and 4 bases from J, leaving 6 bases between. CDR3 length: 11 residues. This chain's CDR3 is CASSLRYEQYF. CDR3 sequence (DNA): TGTGCCAGCAGCCTTCGATACGAGCAGTACTTC.

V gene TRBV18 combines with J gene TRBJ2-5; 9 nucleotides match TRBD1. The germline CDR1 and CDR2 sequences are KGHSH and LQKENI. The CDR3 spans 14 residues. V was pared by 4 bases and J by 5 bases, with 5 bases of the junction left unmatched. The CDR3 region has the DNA TGTGCCAGCTCACAACAGGGGGCTAGGGAGACCCAGTACTTC. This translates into CASSQQGARETQYF.

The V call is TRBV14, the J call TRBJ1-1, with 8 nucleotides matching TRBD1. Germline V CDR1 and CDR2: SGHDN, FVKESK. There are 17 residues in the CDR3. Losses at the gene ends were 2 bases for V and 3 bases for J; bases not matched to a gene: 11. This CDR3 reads CASSQMTGVSVHTEAFF. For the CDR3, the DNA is TGTGCCAGCAGCCAAATGACAGGGGTCTCCGTCCACACTGAAGCTTTCTTT.

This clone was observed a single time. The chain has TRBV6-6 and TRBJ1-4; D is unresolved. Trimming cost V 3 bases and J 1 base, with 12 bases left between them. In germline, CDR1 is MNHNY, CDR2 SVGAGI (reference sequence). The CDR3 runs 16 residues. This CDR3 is CASSYTRTVTNEKLFF. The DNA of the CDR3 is TGTGCCAGCAGTTATACCCGGACGGTAACTAATGAAAAACTGTTTTTT.

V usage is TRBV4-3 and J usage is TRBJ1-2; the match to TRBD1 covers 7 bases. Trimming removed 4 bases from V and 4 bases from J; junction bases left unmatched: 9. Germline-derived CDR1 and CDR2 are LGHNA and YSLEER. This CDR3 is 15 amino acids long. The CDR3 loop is CASSRIDRDGYGYTF. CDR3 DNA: TGCGCCAGCAGCCGAATAGACAGGGACGGCTATGGCTACACCTTC.

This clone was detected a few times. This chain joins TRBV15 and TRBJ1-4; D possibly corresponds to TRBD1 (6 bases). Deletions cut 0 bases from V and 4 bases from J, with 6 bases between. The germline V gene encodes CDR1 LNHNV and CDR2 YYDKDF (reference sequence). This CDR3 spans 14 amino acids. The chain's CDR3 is CATSREQGNEKLFF. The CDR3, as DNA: TGTGCCACCAGCAGAGAACAGGGTAATGAAAAACTGTTTTTT.

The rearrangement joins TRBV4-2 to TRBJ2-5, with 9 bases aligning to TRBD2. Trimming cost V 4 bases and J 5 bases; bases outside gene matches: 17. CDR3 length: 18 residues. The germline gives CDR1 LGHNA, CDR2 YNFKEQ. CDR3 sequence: CASSLAVASGATGETQYF. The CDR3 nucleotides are TGTGCCAGCAGCCTAGCCGTGGCTAGCGGGGCAACGGGGGAGACCCAGTACTTC.

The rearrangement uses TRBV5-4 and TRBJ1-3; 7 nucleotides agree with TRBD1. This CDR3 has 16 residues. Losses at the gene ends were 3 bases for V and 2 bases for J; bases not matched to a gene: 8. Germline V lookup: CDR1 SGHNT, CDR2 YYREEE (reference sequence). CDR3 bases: TGTGCCAGCAGCTATGGTCGACAGGGAGCTGGAAACACCATATATTTT. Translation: CASSYGRQGAGNTIYF.

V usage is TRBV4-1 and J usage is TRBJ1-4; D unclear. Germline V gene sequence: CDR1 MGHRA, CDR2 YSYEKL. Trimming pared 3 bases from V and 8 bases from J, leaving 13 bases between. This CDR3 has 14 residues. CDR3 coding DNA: TGCGCCAGCAGCCAGGGTTCAAATCGAGAAAAACTGTTTTTT. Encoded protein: CASSQGSNREKLFF.

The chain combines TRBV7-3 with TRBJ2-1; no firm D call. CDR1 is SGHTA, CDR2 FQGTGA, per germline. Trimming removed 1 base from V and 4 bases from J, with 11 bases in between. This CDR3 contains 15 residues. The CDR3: CASSLNDRAYNEQFF. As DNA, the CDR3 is TGTGCCAGCAGCTTAAACGATAGAGCTTACAATGAGCAGTTCTTC.

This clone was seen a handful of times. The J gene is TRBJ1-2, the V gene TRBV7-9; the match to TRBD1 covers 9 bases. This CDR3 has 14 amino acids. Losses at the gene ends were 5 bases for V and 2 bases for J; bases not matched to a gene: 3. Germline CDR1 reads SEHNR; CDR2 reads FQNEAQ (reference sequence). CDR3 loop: CASSPGQGNYGYTF. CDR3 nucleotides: TGTGCCAGCAGCCCGGGACAGGGAAACTATGGCTACACCTTC.

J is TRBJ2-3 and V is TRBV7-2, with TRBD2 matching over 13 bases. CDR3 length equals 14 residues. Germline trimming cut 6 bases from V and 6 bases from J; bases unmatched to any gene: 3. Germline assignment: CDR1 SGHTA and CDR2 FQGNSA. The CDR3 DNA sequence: TGTGCCAGCAGACTAGCGGGGGGGCCTGATACGCAGTATTTT. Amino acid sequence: CASRLAGGPDTQYF.